The subject of this entry is one TCR beta chain. This sample's treatment: roughly 20 received Ad26.COV2.S at low or high dose, single or two shots; a few received placebo; per-sample allocation not given. Specimen acquisition occurred on day 63 following the initial vaccine or placebo injection. This specimen belongs to a study of Ad26.COV2.S vaccination and SARS-CoV-2 variants. Background on the study: Recipients of Ad26.COV2.S got it intramuscularly, once or twice 56 days apart.

V gave up 6 bases and J gave up 1 base, with 12 bases separating them. The V gene's germline CDR1 is LNHDA and CDR2 SQIVND (reference sequence). This CDR3 spans 14 amino acids. The repertoire was sequenced with immunoSEQ multiplex PCR; TCRdb's copy has only in-frame clones and lacks some. The profile shows fewer than 400,000 clones, more than 70% of them singletons. The TCR comes from a person aged 18 to 59 who received the Ad26.COV2.S COVID-19 vaccine or a placebo. This chain links TRBV19 with TRBJ1-1; the D gene is possibly TRBD1 (5 bases). The material sequenced was peripheral blood, taken in a trial of Ad26.COV2.S vaccine versus placebo. The CDR3 region has the DNA TGTGCCAGTAGGGAAGGGGCCCCGAACACTGAAGCTTTCTTT. Residues: CASREGAPNTEAFF. The full variable domain, with the rest looked up from reference TRBV19 and TRBJ1-1, is DGGITQSPKYLFRKEGQNVTLSCEQNLNHDAMYWYRQDPGQGLRLIYYSQIVNDFQKGDIAEGYSVSREKKESFPLTVTSAQKNPTAFYLCASREGAPNTEAFFGQGTRLTVV.